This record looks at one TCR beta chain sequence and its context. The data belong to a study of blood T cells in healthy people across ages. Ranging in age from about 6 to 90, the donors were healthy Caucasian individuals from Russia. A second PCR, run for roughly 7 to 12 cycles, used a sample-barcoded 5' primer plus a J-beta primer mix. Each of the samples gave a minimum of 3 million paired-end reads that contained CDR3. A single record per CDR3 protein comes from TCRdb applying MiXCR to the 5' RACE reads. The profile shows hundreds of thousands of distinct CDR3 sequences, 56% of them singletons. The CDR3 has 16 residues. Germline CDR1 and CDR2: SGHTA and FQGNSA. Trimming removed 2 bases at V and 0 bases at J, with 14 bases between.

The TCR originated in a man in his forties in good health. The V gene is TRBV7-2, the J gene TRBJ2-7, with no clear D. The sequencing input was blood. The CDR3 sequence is CASSLSSRVSSYEQYF. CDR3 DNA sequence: TGTGCCAGCAGCTTATCCTCGCGCGTCTCCTCCTACGAGCAGTACTTC.